The rows below give T cell receptor beta chains drawn from one sample of a study of blood T cell repertoires in COVID-19. Generated by immunoSEQ multiplex PCR, the TCRdb table keeps only in-frame clones and is missing some. The top ten hold less than 9% of the sample, which has roughly 80,000 clones, 70% to 90% seen once. The specimen sequenced was peripheral blood. These receptors came from a woman of 80 years or more with acute or convalescent COVID-19. Both conserved end residues are part of each CDR3. Fields, in order: J gene, clone size, V gene, D gene, CDR3 DNA, CDR3 protein. D genes are given only for firm matches. Clone size appears in some rows only: once, few, many, or a class for an expanded clone.

J gene: TRBJ1-3
clone size: NA
V gene: TRBV27
D gene: TRBD1
CDR3 DNA: TGTGCCAGCAGTTCGACAGGGGGAAACACCATATATTTT
CDR3 protein: CASSSTGGNTIYF

J gene: TRBJ1-5
clone size: NA
V gene: TRBV25-1
D gene: TRBD1
CDR3 DNA: TGTGCCAGCAGTGAAATCGGGACAGATAGCAATCAGCCCCAGCATTTT
CDR3 protein: CASSEIGTDSNQPQHF

J gene: TRBJ1-5
clone size: NA
V gene: TRBV13
D gene: NA
CDR3 DNA: TGTGCCAGCAGCTTTGGAGGCTACGATCAGCCCCAGCATTTT
CDR3 protein: CASSFGGYDQPQHF

J gene: TRBJ1-1
clone size: NA
V gene: TRBV7-6
D gene: NA
CDR3 DNA: TGTGCCAGCAGCTTTGGGAGTTACACTGAAGCTTTCTTT
CDR3 protein: CASSFGSYTEAFF

J gene: TRBJ2-7
clone size: NA
V gene: TRBV5-4
D gene: TRBD1
CDR3 DNA: TGTGCCAGCAGCAGCTGGACAGGGATGGTCTACGAGCAGTACTTC
CDR3 protein: CASSSWTGMVYEQYF

J gene: TRBJ2-7
clone size: NA
V gene: TRBV11-2
D gene: TRBD1
CDR3 DNA: TGTGCCAGCAGCTTGACAGGGGGGACCTACGAGCAGTACTTC
CDR3 protein: CASSLTGGTYEQYF

J gene: TRBJ1-4
clone size: NA
V gene: TRBV19
D gene: NA
CDR3 DNA: TGTGCCAGTAGCCCCACCGCGGCGAATGAAAAACTGTTTTTT
CDR3 protein: CASSPTAANEKLFF

J gene: TRBJ1-5
clone size: few
V gene: TRBV28
D gene: TRBD1
CDR3 DNA: TGTGCCAGCAGAACACCACGACAGGGGGGCAATCAGCCCCAGCATTTT
CDR3 protein: CASRTPRQGGNQPQHF

J gene: TRBJ2-7
clone size: once
V gene: TRBV6-1
D gene: TRBD2
CDR3 DNA: TGTGCCAGCAGTGAACCAGCGGGAGACCCCTCTTACGAGCAGTACTTC
CDR3 protein: CASSEPAGDPSYEQYF

J gene: TRBJ1-2
clone size: NA
V gene: TRBV4-2
D gene: TRBD1
CDR3 DNA: TGTGCCAGCAACCCAGGGACAGGGGAGGGTGGCTACACCTTC
CDR3 protein: CASNPGTGEGGYTF

J gene: TRBJ2-7
clone size: NA
V gene: TRBV3-1/TRBV3-2
D gene: NA
CDR3 DNA: TGTGCCAGCAGCCAAGGTACAGAACACTACGAGCAGTACTTC
CDR3 protein: CASSQGTEHYEQYF

J gene: TRBJ2-3
clone size: NA
V gene: TRBV7-3
D gene: TRBD1
CDR3 DNA: TGTGCCAGCAGCTACGGGACAGGGACGCCGGATACGCAGTATTTT
CDR3 protein: CASSYGTGTPDTQYF

J gene: TRBJ2-2
clone size: NA
V gene: TRBV6-5
D gene: NA
CDR3 DNA: TGTGCCAGCAGCTTTAGCGGAGTCACCGGGGAGCTGTTTTTT
CDR3 protein: CASSFSGVTGELFF

J gene: TRBJ1-2
clone size: once
V gene: TRBV5-5
D gene: NA
CDR3 DNA: TGTGCCAGCAGCAACGGACATTACTATGGCTACACCTTC
CDR3 protein: CASSNGHYYGYTF

J gene: TRBJ2-7
clone size: few
V gene: TRBV7-8
D gene: NA
CDR3 DNA: TGTGCCAGCAGCAGAGAATACCAGTCCTACGAGCAGTACTTC
CDR3 protein: CASSREYQSYEQYF